Each of the 29 T cell receptor beta chains below was sequenced from the same sample in a study of cytomegalovirus exposure and HLA in healthy donors. A multiplex PCR was run with 60 Vbeta primers and 13 Jbeta primers. Assay: immunoSEQ multiplex PCR; the TCRdb copy retains only in-frame clones and omits some. The table records 100,000 to 150,000 clones, about 80% of them present only once. The sample was PBMCs. These receptors originate from a woman in her thirties or forties in good health and CMV-seropositive.

The chain has TRBV30 and TRBJ1-5; 9 positions agree with TRBD1. Losses at the gene ends were 4 bases for V and 4 bases for J; bases not matched to a gene: 14. The CDR3 extends over 17 amino acids. Germline V gene sequence: CDR1 GTSNPN, CDR2 SVGIG (reference sequence). The CDR3 coding sequence is TGTGCCTGGACTCCTCTGGACAGGGGCGTGGGAAATCAGCCCCAGCATTTT. Protein sequence: CAWTPLDRGVGNQPQHF. The full variable domain, in which reference TRBV30 and TRBJ1-5 provide the parts outside the CDR3, is SQTIHQWPATLVQPVGSPLSLECTVEGTSNPNLYWYRQAAGRGLQLLFYSVGIGQISSEVPQNLSASRPQDRQFILSSKKLLLSDSGFYLCAWTPLDRGVGNQPQHFGDGTRLSIL.

By frequency in the sample, this clone is large. The same CDR3 arises from other DNA sequences in this sample as well. V and J are TRBV7-8 and TRBJ2-3; D not certain. The CDR3 is made up of 11 amino acids. V lost 5 bases, J lost 6 bases, and 6 bases lay in between. CDR1 and CDR2 from the germline V gene are SGHVS and FQNEAQ. Here the CDR3 reads CASSPQDTQYF. The CDR3 bases are TGTGCCAGCAGCCCCCAGGATACGCAGTATTTT.

The chain is built from TRBV6-5 and TRBJ1-3; TRBD1 aligns across 10 bases. The CDR3 is 16 residues long. V lost 2 bases and J lost 4; bases outside the gene matches: 5. Germline V gene lookup returns CDR1 MNHEY and CDR2 SVGAGI. The chain's CDR3 is CASSYGDRGTGNTIYF. The CDR3 region has the DNA TGTGCCAGCAGTTACGGGGACAGGGGTACGGGAAACACCATATATTTT.

This chain links TRBV10-3 with TRBJ1-5; D possibly corresponds to TRBD1 (5 bases). Trimming removed 0 bases at V and 7 bases at J, with 7 bases between. This CDR3 has 13 amino acids. The V gene's germline CDR1 is ENHRY and CDR2 SYGVKD. The CDR3 sequence is CAISESGVQPQHF. The CDR3 DNA sequence: TGTGCCATCAGTGAGTCAGGGGTGCAGCCCCAGCATTTT.

This clone showed up just once. The rearrangement uses TRBV5-4 and TRBJ2-7; TRBD1 aligns across 7 bases. CDR3 length: 14 residues. CDR1 is SGHNT, CDR2 YYREEE, per germline (reference sequence). The V and J ends lost 4 bases and 6 bases, in that order; junction bases with no gene match: 10. Here the CDR3 reads CASSVRQGGFEQYF. In DNA form, the CDR3 reads TGTGCCAGCAGCGTCCGACAGGGCGGATTCGAGCAGTACTTC.

The rearrangement links TRBV7-2 to TRBJ1-5, with D tentatively TRBD1 (5 bases). The CDR3 is 15 amino acids. Germline V gene lookup returns CDR1 SGHTA and CDR2 FQGNSA. V lost 2 bases and J lost 5, with 13 bases in between. CDR3 loop: CASSLFLGVDQPQHF. CDR3 nucleotides: TGTGCCAGCAGCTTATTCCTAGGGGTTGATCAGCCCCAGCATTTT.

This chain connects TRBV5-6 to TRBJ1-5; D is unresolved. Germline loops: CDR1 SGHDT, CDR2 YYEEEE. Deletions cut 3 bases from V and 1 base from J, with 8 bases between. The CDR3 loop spans 14 amino acids. CDR3 DNA: TGTGCCAGCAGCTCGAGGGCGAGCAATCAGCCCCAGCATTTT. This translates into CASSSRASNQPQHF. The whole variable domain, remainder taken from reference TRBV5-6 and TRBJ1-5, is DAGVTQSPTHLIKTRGQQVTLRCSPKSGHDTVSWYQQALGQGPQFIFQYYEEEERQRGNFPDRFSGHQFPNYSSELNVNALLLGDSALYLCASSSRASNQPQHFGDGTRLSIL.

The chain joins TRBV5-4 to TRBJ2-1; D gene unclear. The germline CDR1 and CDR2 sequences are SGHNT and YYREEE (reference sequence). This CDR3 region has 15 residues. Trimming took 4 bases from V and 5 from J, leaving 16 bases between them. In DNA form, the CDR3 reads TGTGCCAGCAGCACCCAGCGTCGGTTCCACAATGAGCAGTTCTTC. Residues: CASSTQRRFHNEQFF.

The chain couples TRBV5-1 to TRBJ2-1; the D is unclear. Germline V gene sequence: CDR1 SGHRS, CDR2 YFSETQ. The CDR3 totals 14 residues. Trimming removed 2 bases at V and 0 bases at J, with 6 bases between. The CDR3 DNA reads TGCGCCAGCAGCTTAGAGAGCTCCTACAATGAGCAGTTCTTC. This translates into CASSLESSYNEQFF.

This chain's CDR3 is CASNPGGLAEKLFF. In nucleotides, the CDR3 is TGTGCCAGTAACCCAGGGGGCTTGGCTGAAAAACTGTTTTTT. This sequence joins TRBV19 and TRBJ1-4; 8 bases are shared with TRBD1. CDR3 length equals 14 residues. V trimming: 7 bases; J trimming: 7 bases; junction bases outside the gene matches: 8. Germline CDR1 LNHDA, CDR2 SQIVND (reference sequence).

The V call is TRBV5-1, the J call TRBJ2-5; D is perhaps TRBD2 (6 bases). Germline-derived CDR1 and CDR2 are SGHRS and YFSETQ. Trimming took 4 bases from V and 5 from J, leaving 15 bases between them. This CDR3 contains 14 residues. CDR3 sequence (DNA): TGCGCCAGCAGCACCGGGACTCCCCGGGAGACCCAGTACTTC. This encodes CASSTGTPRETQYF.

The chain recombines TRBV18 with TRBJ1-2, with unresolved D. With 1 base removed from V and 8 bases from J, the gap between germline ends came to 14 bases. This CDR3 region has 14 residues. CDR1 and CDR2 from the germline V gene are KGHSH and LQKENI. As DNA, the CDR3 is TGTGCCAGCTCACCACAGGGCTCGGAGGGCGGCTACACCTTC. The encoded protein is CASSPQGSEGGYTF.

Note on this clone: At one boundary the junction diverges from the germline segment, which might be a read error. The chain has TRBV5-1 and TRBJ1-2; a possible D gene is TRBD1 (5 bases). CDR3 length: 14 residues. CDR1 and CDR2 from the germline V gene are SGHRS and YFSETQ. CDR3 nucleotides: TGCGCCAGCAGCTTGCCTGGGGCAAACCCGGGCTTATCCTTC. Residues: CASSLPGANPGLSF.

For this clone: The CDR3 end shows no conserved phenylalanine or tryptophan, and so a read error is likely. The DNA is left out, because the CDR3 cannot be placed on it with certainty; the CDR3 is given as TCRdb lists it. The CDR3 sequence is CASRPSGQANTEAFL. This chain connects TRBV21-1 to TRBJ1-1; whether TRBD1, the table's D call, matches the DNA was not checked. TRBV21-1 counts as a pseudogene. The length of the CDR3 is 15 amino acids, counting both ends.

The gene calls are TRBV11-2 and TRBJ2-7, with D hard to call. Germline CDR1 and CDR2: SGHAT and FQNNGV. The CDR3 length is 14 residues. Trimming cost V 5 bases and J 7 bases, with 18 bases left between them. Here the CDR3 DNA reads TGTGCCAGCAGCGCCCTCCCCGGGTCCGGAGAGCAGTACTTC. As protein: CASSALPGSGEQYF.

This clone was observed a handful of times. The J gene is TRBJ2-3, the V gene TRBV7-6; a weak D match, TRBD1 (5 bases). Germline values: CDR1 SGHVS, CDR2 FNYEAQ. Deletions cut 5 bases from V and 5 bases from J, with 8 bases between. CDR3 length: 12 residues. The CDR3 reads CASSPQGDTQYF. Written as DNA, the CDR3 is TGTGCCAGCAGCCCCCAGGGAGATACGCAGTATTTT.

The table lists this clone with a few counts. At one end the junction does not follow the germline gene, possibly because of a read error. Additional DNA sequences in this sample encode the identical CDR3. The chain has TRBV5-5 and TRBJ1-1; 8 positions agree with TRBD1. Germline assignment: CDR1 SGHKS and CDR2 YYEKEE (reference sequence). CDR3 length: 13 residues. The CDR3 DNA is TGCGCCAGCTTACAGGGGGAGAACACTGAAGCTTTCTTT. The encoded protein is CASLQGENTEAFF.

The rearrangement uses TRBV19 and TRBJ2-1; TRBD2 aligns across 8 bases. The V gene's germline CDR1 is LNHDA and CDR2 SQIVND (reference sequence). Germline trimming cut 1 base from V and 7 bases from J; bases unmatched to any gene: 6. The CDR3 contains 15 residues. Written as DNA, the CDR3 is TGTGCCAGTAGTATAGTGAGCGGGGGAGGAAATGAGCAGTTCTTC. Protein sequence: CASSIVSGGGNEQFF.

The chain couples TRBV7-2 to TRBJ2-4; TRBD2 matches 12 bases. The ends lost 3 bases at V and 5 bases at J; junction bases unmatched: 11. Germline loops: CDR1 SGHTA, CDR2 FQGNSA. The CDR3 runs 18 residues. CDR3 sequence reads: CASSLGGVLAGGQNIQYF. The CDR3 region has the DNA TGTGCCAGCAGCTTGGGAGGTGTCCTAGCGGGAGGGCAAAACATTCAGTACTTC.

This chain links TRBV5-1 with TRBJ2-3, with D maybe TRBD1 (6 bases). V lost 4 bases, J lost 1 base, and 10 bases lay in between. The CDR3 contains 14 residues. In germline, CDR1 is SGHRS, CDR2 YFSETQ. CDR3 bases: TGCGCCAGCAGCAATGAGGGGGGCACAGATACGCAGTATTTT. Translating it yields CASSNEGGTDTQYF.

The chain combines TRBV11-1 with TRBJ2-7; possible D gene TRBD2, 6 bases. This CDR3 has 16 residues. Germline assignment: CDR1 SGHAT and CDR2 FQDESV (reference sequence). Trimming took 0 bases from V and 0 from J, leaving 12 bases between them. In DNA form, the CDR3 reads TGTGCCAGCAGCTTAGCGGTTCGGGGGAGCTCCTACGAGCAGTACTTC. This encodes CASSLAVRGSSYEQYF.

The chain uses TRBV30 and TRBJ2-7; possibly TRBD1 for D (6 bases). CDR1 and CDR2 from the germline V gene are GTSNPN and SVGIG (reference sequence). Trimming stripped 4 bases from V and 0 bases from J, with 7 bases between. The CDR3 sequence is 12 residues long. The CDR3 DNA follows: TGTGCCTGGACAGGGGACTCCTACGAGCAGTACTTC. It specifies CAWTGDSYEQYF.

The V call is TRBV21-1, the J call TRBJ1-1; the table's D call, TRBD1, was not checked against the DNA. TRBV21-1 is termed a pseudogene. CDR3 length: 14 amino acids. Here the CDR3 DNA reads TGTGCCAGCAGCAAACAGGGCAGGAACACTGAAGCTTTCTTT. Translating gives CASSKQGRNTEAFF.

This clone came up a few times. This CDR3 is also generated by other DNA sequences in the sample. The DNA for the CDR3 is TGTGCCAGCAGAGAACAGGGAGGCTATAATTCACCCCTCCACTTT. This encodes CASREQGGYNSPLHF. The chain employs TRBV6-1 and TRBJ1-6; tentatively, D is TRBD1 (6 bases). Germline lookup yields CDR1 MNHNS and CDR2 SASEGT. This CDR3 contains 15 residues. Trimming left V 6 bases short and J 3 bases short, with 12 bases between.

The chain combines TRBV6-1 with TRBJ2-5; 8 bases are shared with TRBD2. The J call is uncertain, as TRBJ2-7 better fits the DNA end. CDR1 MNHNS and CDR2 SASEGT come from the germline V gene. The CDR3 totals 13 residues. The CDR3 DNA reads TGTGCCAGCAGAAGCGGGAGCTCCTACGAGCAGTACTTC. Its protein is CASRSGSSYEQYF.

V and J are TRBV19 and TRBJ1-5; 7 bases fit TRBD1. V dropped 4 bases and J dropped 2; count of bases not matched to a gene: 8. The CDR3 is 16 amino acids. Germline V gives CDR1 LNHDA, CDR2 SQIVND (reference sequence). This CDR3 reads CASSTTGTPGNQPQHF. CDR3 sequence (DNA): TGTGCCAGTAGTACGACAGGGACACCGGGCAATCAGCCCCAGCATTTT.

The chain employs TRBV6-1 and TRBJ1-5, with D hard to call. Germline assignment: CDR1 MNHNS and CDR2 SASEGT. The CDR3 is 15 residues long. Trimming stripped 8 bases from V and 6 bases from J, with 20 bases between. CDR3 bases: TGTGCCAGCCAGCCCCCGGTGCTGGGAGGTCAGCCCCAGCATTTT. Amino acids: CASQPPVLGGQPQHF.

V usage is TRBV30 and J usage is TRBJ2-3; a weak D match, TRBD2 (6 bases). Germline CDR1 is GTSNPN and CDR2 is SVGIG (reference sequence). The CDR3 consists of 15 residues. Trimming left V 1 base short and J 0 bases short, with 11 bases between. The CDR3 region has the DNA TGTGCCTGGAGTGGGGTAGGGACTAGCACAGATACGCAGTATTTT. Translation: CAWSGVGTSTDTQYF.

This clone was seen a handful of times. The junction shows a germline mismatch at one end, possibly a read error. The chain recombines TRBV6-1 with TRBJ2-5; TRBD2 is a possible D gene (5 bases). Germline CDR1 and CDR2: MNHNS and SASEGT. This CDR3 contains 13 residues. CDR3 bases: TGTGCCGGCAGCGGCGGCCTCCAAGAGACCCAGTACTTC. This sequence encodes CAGSGGLQETQYF.